These 9 T cell receptor beta chains share one sample of origin, sequenced in a study of early T cells in non-severe SARS-CoV-2 infection (dated by TCRdb to the early 2020s). Library construction relied on 5' RACE. Sequencing instrument: NextSeq 500. TCRdb trimmed public reads at Q25 via fastp, called clones via MiXCR and kept in-frame beta chains. Every entry covers one CDR3 protein and lists the most common genes and DNA from its rows. This sample lists tens of thousands of distinct CDR3 sequences; less than 15% were detected once. The top ten clonotypes cover about 4.5% of the sample. Sequencing was carried out using whole blood. The receptors here all came from an adult who was a healthcare worker with PCR-confirmed SARS-CoV-2 infection or an uninfected control (not recorded which).

This clonotype has more than one count but fewer than ten. The chain recombines TRBV7-9 with TRBJ2-7; 9 bases are a match to TRBD2. CDR3 length: 17 residues. CDR1 is SEHNR and CDR2 is FQNEAQ in the germline V gene (reference sequence). With 1 base clipped from V and 7 bases from J, the junction kept 14 bases outside the gene matches. For the CDR3, the DNA is TGTGCCAGCAGCTTAGTTGATAGCGGGAGCCTTGACGGGGAGCAGTACTTC. It specifies CASSLVDSGSLDGEQYF.

This clonotype was observed many times. V is TRBV11-2 and J is TRBJ2-3, with 9 nucleotides matching TRBD2. The CDR3 length is 17 residues. With 1 base clipped from V and 4 bases from J, the junction kept 9 bases outside the gene matches. Germline V lookup: CDR1 SGHAT, CDR2 FQNNGV. CDR3 region: CASSLVWRGGAADTQYF. DNA for the CDR3: TGTGCCAGCAGCTTAGTTTGGCGGGGGGGCGCCGCAGATACGCAGTATTTT.

At least ten counts were recorded for this clonotype. As DNA, the CDR3 is TGCGCCAGCAGCTTGGCGGGAGGGGTCCGAGCTGGAGATACGCAGTATTTT. Amino acid sequence: CASSLAGGVRAGDTQYF. This chain links TRBV5-1 with TRBJ2-3; the match to TRBD2 covers 8 bases. The CDR3 is 17 residues long. Germline trimming cut 0 bases from V and 5 bases from J; bases unmatched to any gene: 11. The germline CDR1 and CDR2 sequences are SGHRS and YFSETQ.

The V call is TRBV12-3 or TRBV12-4, the J call TRBJ1-6; 7 bases map to TRBD1. CDR3 length: 13 amino acids. V shed 7 bases, J shed 7 bases, and the junction held 4 bases outside the gene matches. CDR3 coding DNA: TGTGCCAGCATAGGGACAGCAAATTCACCCCTCCACTTT. Protein product: CASIGTANSPLHF.

V gene TRBV2 combines with J gene TRBJ2-7, with a possible D match to TRBD1 (5 bases). Germline CDR1 and CDR2: SNHLY and FYNNEI. V was clipped by 3 bases and J by 4 bases, with 7 bases between them. This CDR3 spans 12 amino acids. CDR3 nucleotide sequence: TGTGCCAGCAGTGATCAGGGATACGAGCAGTACTTC. This sequence encodes CASSDQGYEQYF. Full variable domain (outside the CDR3, taken from reference TRBV2 and TRBJ2-7): EPEVTQTPSHQVTQMGQEVILRCVPISNHLYFYWYRQILGQKVEFLVSFYNNEISEKSEIFDDQFSVERPDGSNFTLKIRSTKLEDSAMYFCASSDQGYEQYFGPGTRLTVT.

This chain connects TRBV2 to TRBJ2-2; a weak D match, TRBD1 (5 bases). Trimming removed 6 bases at V and 2 bases at J, with 10 bases between. The CDR3 contains 14 residues. Looked up from germline, CDR1 is SNHLY and CDR2 is FYNNEI. CDR3 amino acids: CASRVGQNTGELFF. CDR3 nucleotide sequence: TGTGCCAGCAGGGTAGGACAAAACACCGGGGAGCTGTTTTTT.

This clonotype came up many times. V usage is TRBV20-1 and J usage is TRBJ2-5; 12 bases align to TRBD1. Germline V lookup: CDR1 DFQATT, CDR2 SNEGSKA (reference sequence). Germline trimming cut 6 bases from V and 5 bases from J; bases unmatched to any gene: 13. There are 16 residues in the CDR3. CDR3 sequence reads: CSAPLEGQGARETQYF. As DNA, the CDR3 is TGCAGTGCCCCACTAGAGGGACAGGGGGCCCGGGAGACCCAGTACTTC.

This clonotype was picked up a small number of times. The gene calls are TRBV5-1 and TRBJ2-3; D not resolved. The germline gives CDR1 SGHRS, CDR2 YFSETQ. The CDR3 contains 14 residues. Deletions cut 4 bases from V and 2 bases from J, with 11 bases between. CDR3 bases: TGCGCCAGCAGCCTTGACGGCGACACAGATACGCAGTATTTT. Translating gives CASSLDGDTDTQYF.

A note on this clonotype: Compared with germline, one end of the junction differs, possibly owing to a read error. The chain couples TRBV10-3 to TRBJ1-2; 7 bases fit TRBD1. From germline, CDR1 is ENHRY and CDR2 SYGVKD. The CDR3 totals 13 residues. CDR3 coding DNA: TGTGCCATCAGAAACGACAGGGCAAATGGCTATACCTTC. It is translated as CAIRNDRANGYTF.